What follows describes a single T cell receptor (beta chain). These data originate in a study of PD-L1 blockade in urothelial cancer. V shed 6 bases and J 4 bases; nucleotides not matched to a gene: 9. The germline gives CDR1 SNHLY, CDR2 FYNNEI. The CDR3 runs to 15 residues. Using immunoSEQ multiplex PCR, the repertoire was profiled, and TCRdb retains in-frame clones only, with some absent. This sample has tens of thousands of clones, with approximately 84% found just once. The time point is: peripheral blood 6 weeks after treatment start. The sample was PBMCs, taken around atezolizumab (anti-PD-L1) treatment. J is TRBJ2-5 and V is TRBV2, with 9 bases identical to TRBD1. The clonotype was recovered from a man between 65 and 85 years old with urothelial cancer. CDR3 residues: CASRSRDRVRETQYF. The DNA for the CDR3 is TGTGCCAGCAGGTCAAGGGACAGGGTCCGAGAGACCCAGTACTTC. The whole variable domain, remainder taken from reference TRBV2 and TRBJ2-5, is EPEVTQTPSHQVTQMGQEVILRCVPISNHLYFYWYRQILGQKVEFLVSFYNNEISEKSEIFDDQFSVERPDGSNFTLKIRSTKLEDSAMYFCASRSRDRVRETQYFGPGTRLLVL.